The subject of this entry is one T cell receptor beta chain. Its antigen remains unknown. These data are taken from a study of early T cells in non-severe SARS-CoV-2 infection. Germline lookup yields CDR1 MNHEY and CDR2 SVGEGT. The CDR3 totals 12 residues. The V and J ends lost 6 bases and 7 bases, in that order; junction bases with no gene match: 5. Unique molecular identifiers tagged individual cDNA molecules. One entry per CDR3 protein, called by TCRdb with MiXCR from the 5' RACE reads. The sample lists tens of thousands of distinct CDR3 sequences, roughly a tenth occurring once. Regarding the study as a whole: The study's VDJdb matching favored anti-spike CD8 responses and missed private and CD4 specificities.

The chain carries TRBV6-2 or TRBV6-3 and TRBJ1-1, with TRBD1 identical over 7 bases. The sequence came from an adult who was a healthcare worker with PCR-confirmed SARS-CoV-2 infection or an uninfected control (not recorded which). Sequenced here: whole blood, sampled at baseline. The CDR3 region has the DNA TGTGCCAGCAGCCCCGGGACAGTTGAAGCTTTCTTT. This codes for CASSPGTVEAFF.